Below, one TCR beta chain is given with its context. Its antigen is still unknown. This entry comes from a study of post-analysis software for immune sequencing data. Whole-study findings and limits: The study found TRBV5-6, TRBV5-1 and TRBV20-1 among five TRBV segments more frequent in patients than controls.

Germline V gene lookup returns CDR1 DFQATT and CDR2 SNEGSKA (reference sequence). The CDR3 has 18 amino acids. V dropped 1 base and J dropped 6 bases, with 27 bases sitting between them. The authors incorporated unique molecular identifiers into the TCR beta cDNA libraries. With roughly 1 to 11 million T cells as the source, approximately 500,000 cDNA molecules resulted. MiXCR was run by TCRdb on the PCR reads, yielding one entry per CDR3 protein. The data show a few hundred thousand distinct CDR3 sequences, around 40% seen once. Sequencing was done on a sample of blood. This sequence was found in a girl aged 10 to 17 with multiple sclerosis. The V call is TRBV20-1, the J call TRBJ2-5; D possibly corresponds to TRBD2 (6 bases). The CDR3 region is CSARGPEGSQPTQQTQYF. The CDR3 coding sequence is TGCAGTGCTAGAGGCCCGGAGGGGTCTCAGCCCACACAACAGACCCAGTACTTC.